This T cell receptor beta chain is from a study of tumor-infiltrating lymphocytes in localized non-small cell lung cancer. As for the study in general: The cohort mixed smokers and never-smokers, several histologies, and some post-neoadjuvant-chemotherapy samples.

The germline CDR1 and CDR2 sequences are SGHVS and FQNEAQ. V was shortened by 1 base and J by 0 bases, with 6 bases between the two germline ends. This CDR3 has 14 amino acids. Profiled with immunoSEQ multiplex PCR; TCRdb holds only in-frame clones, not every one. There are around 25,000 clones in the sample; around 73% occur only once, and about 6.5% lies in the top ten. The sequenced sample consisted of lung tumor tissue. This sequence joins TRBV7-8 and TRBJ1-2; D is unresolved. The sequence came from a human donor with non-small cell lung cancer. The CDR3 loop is CASSLDPANYGYTF. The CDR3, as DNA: TGTGCCAGCAGCTTAGACCCAGCTAACTATGGCTACACCTTC.